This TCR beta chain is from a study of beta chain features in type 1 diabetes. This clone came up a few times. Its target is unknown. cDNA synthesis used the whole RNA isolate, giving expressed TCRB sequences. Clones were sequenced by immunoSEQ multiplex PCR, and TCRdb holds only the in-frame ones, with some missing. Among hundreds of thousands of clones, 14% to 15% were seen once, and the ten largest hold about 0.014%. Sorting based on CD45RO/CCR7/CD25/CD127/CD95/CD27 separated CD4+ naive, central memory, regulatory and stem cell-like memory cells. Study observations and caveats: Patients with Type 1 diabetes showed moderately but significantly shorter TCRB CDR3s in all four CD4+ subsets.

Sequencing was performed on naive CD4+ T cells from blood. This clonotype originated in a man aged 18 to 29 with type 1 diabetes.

DNA for the CDR3: TGTGCCAGCTCACCCGGGACTCCCGCGGGTAATGAGCAGTTCTTC. Protein sequence: CASSPGTPAGNEQFF. The genes are TRBV18 and TRBJ2-1, with D perhaps TRBD2 (6 bases). Germline CDR1 is KGHSH and CDR2 is LQKENI. Between the trimmed V and J ends, which lost 3 bases and 7 bases, there was a span of 16 bases. CDR3 length: 15 residues.